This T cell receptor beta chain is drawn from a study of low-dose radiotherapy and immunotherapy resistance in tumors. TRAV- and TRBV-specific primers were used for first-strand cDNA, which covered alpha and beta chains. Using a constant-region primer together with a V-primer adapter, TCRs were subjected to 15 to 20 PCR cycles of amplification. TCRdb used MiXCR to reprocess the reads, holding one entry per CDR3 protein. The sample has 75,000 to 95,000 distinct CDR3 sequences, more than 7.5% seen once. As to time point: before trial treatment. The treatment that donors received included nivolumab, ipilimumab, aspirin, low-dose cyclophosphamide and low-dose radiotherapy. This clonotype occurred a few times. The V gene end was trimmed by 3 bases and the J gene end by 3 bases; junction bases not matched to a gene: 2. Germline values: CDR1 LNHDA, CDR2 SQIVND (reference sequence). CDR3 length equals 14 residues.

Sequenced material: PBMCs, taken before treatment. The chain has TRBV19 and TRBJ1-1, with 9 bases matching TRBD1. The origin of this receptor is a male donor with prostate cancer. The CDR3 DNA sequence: TGTGCCAGTAGTATGGACAGGGGTCACACTGAAGCTTTCTTT. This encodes CASSMDRGHTEAFF.